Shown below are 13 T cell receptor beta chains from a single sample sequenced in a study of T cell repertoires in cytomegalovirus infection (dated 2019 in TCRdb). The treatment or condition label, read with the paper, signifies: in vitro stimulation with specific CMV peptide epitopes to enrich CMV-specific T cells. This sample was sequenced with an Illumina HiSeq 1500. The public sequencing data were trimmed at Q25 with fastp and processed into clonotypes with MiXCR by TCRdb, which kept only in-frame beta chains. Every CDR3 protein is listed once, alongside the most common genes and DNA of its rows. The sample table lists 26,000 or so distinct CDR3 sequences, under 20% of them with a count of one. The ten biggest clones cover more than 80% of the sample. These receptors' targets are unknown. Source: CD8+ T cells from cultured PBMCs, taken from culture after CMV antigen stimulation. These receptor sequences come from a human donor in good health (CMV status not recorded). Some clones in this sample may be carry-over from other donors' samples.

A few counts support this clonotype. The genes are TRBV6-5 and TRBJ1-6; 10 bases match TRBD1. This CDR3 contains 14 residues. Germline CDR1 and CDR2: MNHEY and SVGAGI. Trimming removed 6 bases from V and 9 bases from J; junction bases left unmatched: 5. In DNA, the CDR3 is TGTGCCAGCAGCCCGGGACAGGGGAGTTCACCCCTCCACTTT. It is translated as CASSPGQGSSPLHF.

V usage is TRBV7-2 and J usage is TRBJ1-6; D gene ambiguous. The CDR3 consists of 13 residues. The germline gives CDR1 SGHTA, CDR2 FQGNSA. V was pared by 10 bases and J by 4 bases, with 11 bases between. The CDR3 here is CATRPSYNSPLHF. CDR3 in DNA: TGTGCCACCCGCCCGAGTTATAATTCACCCCTCCACTTT.

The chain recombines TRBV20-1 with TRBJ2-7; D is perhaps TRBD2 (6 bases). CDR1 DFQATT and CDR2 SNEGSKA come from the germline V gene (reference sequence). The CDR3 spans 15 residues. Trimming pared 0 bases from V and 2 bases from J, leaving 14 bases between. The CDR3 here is CSAREPGLSAYEQYF. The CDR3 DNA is TGCAGTGCTAGAGAACCGGGACTCTCCGCCTACGAGCAGTACTTC.

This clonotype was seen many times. CDR3 region: CASTQGGARSTDTQYF. The CDR3, as DNA: TGCGCCAGCACCCAAGGCGGGGCCCGCAGCACAGATACGCAGTATTTT. The chain couples TRBV5-1 to TRBJ2-3; possibly TRBD2 for D (6 bases). This CDR3 is built from 16 residues. Germline loops: CDR1 SGHRS, CDR2 YFSETQ. Trimming took 6 bases from V and 0 from J, leaving 17 bases between them.

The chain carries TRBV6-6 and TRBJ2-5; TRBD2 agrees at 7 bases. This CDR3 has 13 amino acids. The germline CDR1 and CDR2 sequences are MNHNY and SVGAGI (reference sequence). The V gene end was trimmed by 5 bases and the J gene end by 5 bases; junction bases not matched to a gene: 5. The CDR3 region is CASSPGGRETQYF. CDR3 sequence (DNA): TGTGCCAGCAGTCCGGGGGGAAGGGAGACCCAGTACTTC.

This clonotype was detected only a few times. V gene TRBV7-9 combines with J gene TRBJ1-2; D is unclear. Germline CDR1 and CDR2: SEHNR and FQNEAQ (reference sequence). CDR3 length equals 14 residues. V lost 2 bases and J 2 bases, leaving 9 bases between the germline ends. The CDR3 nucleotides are TGTGCCAGCAGCTTAAAAGACGCCAACTATGGCTACACCTTC. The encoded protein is CASSLKDANYGYTF.

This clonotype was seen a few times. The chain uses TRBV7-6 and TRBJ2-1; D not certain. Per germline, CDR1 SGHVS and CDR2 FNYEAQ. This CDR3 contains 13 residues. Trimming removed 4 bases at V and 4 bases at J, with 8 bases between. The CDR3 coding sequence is TGTGCCAGCAGCTCCAACCCTTACAATGAGCAGTTCTTC. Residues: CASSSNPYNEQFF.

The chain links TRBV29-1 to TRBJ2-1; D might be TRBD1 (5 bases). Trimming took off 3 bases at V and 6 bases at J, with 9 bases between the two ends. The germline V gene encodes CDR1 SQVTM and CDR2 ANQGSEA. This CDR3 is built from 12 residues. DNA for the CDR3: TGCAGCGTTGATAGACAGTCCAATGAGCAGTTCTTC. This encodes CSVDRQSNEQFF.

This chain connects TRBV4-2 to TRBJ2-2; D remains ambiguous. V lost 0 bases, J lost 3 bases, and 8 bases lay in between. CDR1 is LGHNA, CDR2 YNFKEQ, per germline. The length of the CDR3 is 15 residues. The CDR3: CASSQDYGDTGELFF. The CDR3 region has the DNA TGTGCCAGCAGCCAAGATTATGGAGACACCGGGGAGCTGTTTTTT.

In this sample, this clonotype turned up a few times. The CDR3 sequence: CASSYRDRGYEQYF. As DNA, the CDR3 is TGTGCCAGCAGCTACCGGGACAGGGGCTACGAGCAGTACTTC. The rearrangement joins TRBV7-2 to TRBJ2-7; 10 bases line up with TRBD1. The trim removed 4 bases at V and 3 bases at J, leaving 3 bases unmatched. Germline V lookup: CDR1 SGHTA, CDR2 FQGNSA. This CDR3 has 14 residues.

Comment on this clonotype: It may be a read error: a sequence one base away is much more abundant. The CDR3 here is CAIMSRGGNQPQHF. The CDR3, as DNA: TGTGCCATCATGAGTCGGGGGGGCAATCAGCCCCAGCATTTT. V and J are TRBV6-1 and TRBJ1-5; a weak D match, TRBD1 (5 bases). This CDR3 has 14 residues. V dropped 10 bases and J dropped 2 bases, with 15 bases sitting between them. The germline gives CDR1 MNHNS, CDR2 SASEGT.

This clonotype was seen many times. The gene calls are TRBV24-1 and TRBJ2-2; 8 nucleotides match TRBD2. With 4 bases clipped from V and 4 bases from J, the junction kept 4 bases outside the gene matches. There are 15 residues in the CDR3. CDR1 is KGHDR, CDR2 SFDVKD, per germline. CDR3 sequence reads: CATSDASGRTGELFF. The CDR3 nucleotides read TGTGCCACCAGTGACGCTAGCGGGCGCACCGGGGAGCTGTTTTTT.

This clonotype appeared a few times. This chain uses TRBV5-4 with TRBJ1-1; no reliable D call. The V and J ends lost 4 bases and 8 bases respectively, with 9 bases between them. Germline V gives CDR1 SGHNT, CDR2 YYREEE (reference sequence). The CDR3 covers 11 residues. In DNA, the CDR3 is TGTGCCAGCAGCAACGGTCCCGAAGCTTTCTTT. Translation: CASSNGPEAFF.